This T cell receptor (beta chain) was recorded in a study of T cells in Graves' hyperthyroidism and ophthalmopathy. Study overall: Blood was drawn when the patient was first diagnosed and still untreated.

Study-level results: Peripheral blood also featured most of the thyroid clonotypes expanded above 0.001. The model's output predicted ophthalmopathy at a median of approximately 6.5 months prior to onset. A 13 V-J signature model discriminated ophthalmopathy versus stable hyperthyroidism.

RNA transcripts provided the source from which TCR beta CDR3 regions were amplified. Initially, a first-round RT-PCR of the TCR CDR3 employed the HTBI primer set. TCRdb re-derived calls from the multiplex PCR reads in MiXCR, one entry per CDR3 protein. The sample records fewer than 700,000 distinct CDR3 sequences, 15% to 20% being singletons. A few counts support this clonotype. Antigen: not known. The CDR3 runs to 13 residues. The V gene lost 2 bases and the J gene lost 14 bases, with 16 bases spanning the gap. Looked up from germline, CDR1 is SGHTA and CDR2 is FQGNSA. The chain is built from TRBV7-2 and TRBJ2-1; D is ambiguous. This TCR was recovered from a woman between 18 and 29 years old with Graves' ophthalmopathy. Sequencing was carried out using blood. CDR3 nucleotides: TGTGCCAGCAGCTTAATCCGGTTAGGTAGGAAGTTCTTC. As protein: CASSLIRLGRKFF.